This entry is about one TCR beta chain. Clones were read by immunoSEQ multiplex PCR, and TCRdb kept only the in-frame ones, dropping some. The table includes hundreds of thousands of clones, under 95% detected once. This specimen comes from a study of blood T cell repertoires in COVID-19. This CDR3 is built from 15 residues. In germline, CDR1 is SQVTM, CDR2 ANQGSEA. V was clipped by 6 bases and J by 2 bases; unmatched bases: 7. The J gene is TRBJ2-3, the V gene TRBV29-1; 11 positions match TRBD2. Sequencing was performed on peripheral blood. The sequence was collected from a woman between 18 and 29 years old who had recovered from COVID-19. The CDR3 DNA is TGCAGCGTCGGGAGACTAGCGGGACTCACAGATACGCAGTATTTT. It specifies CSVGRLAGLTDTQYF.